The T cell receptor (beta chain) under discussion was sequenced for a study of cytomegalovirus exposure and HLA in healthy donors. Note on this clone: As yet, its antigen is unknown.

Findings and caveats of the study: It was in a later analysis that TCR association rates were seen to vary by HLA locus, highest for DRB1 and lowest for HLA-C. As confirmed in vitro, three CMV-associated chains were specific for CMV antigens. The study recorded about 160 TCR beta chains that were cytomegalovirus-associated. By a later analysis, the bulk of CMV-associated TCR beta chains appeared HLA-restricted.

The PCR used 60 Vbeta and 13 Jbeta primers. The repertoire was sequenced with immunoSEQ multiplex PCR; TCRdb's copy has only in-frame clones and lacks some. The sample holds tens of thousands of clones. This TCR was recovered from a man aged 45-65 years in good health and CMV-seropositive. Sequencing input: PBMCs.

CDR3 sequence (DNA): TGTGCCAGCTCACCCACCCCTCGAGGGACTGATGAAAAACTGTTTTTT. It codes for CASSPTPRGTDEKLFF. The chain links TRBV18 to TRBJ1-4; a weak D match, TRBD1 (5 bases). Germline loops: CDR1 KGHSH, CDR2 LQKENI. CDR3 length: 16 amino acids. Deletions cut 3 bases from V and 6 bases from J, with 17 bases between.